Sequencing of this T cell receptor beta chain was carried out in a study of T cells after posttransplantation cyclophosphamide. Treatment was busulfan-fludarabine conditioning, a marrow graft, and cyclophosphamide on days +3 and +4. Unmatched junction bases numbered 3, after V lost 6 bases and J lost 2 bases. The germline V gene encodes CDR1 ENHRY and CDR2 SYGVKD. The CDR3 is 13 amino acids. With respect to this clone: The target antigen is unknown.

TCRdb's copy holds only in-frame clones and misses some; the assay was immunoSEQ multiplex PCR. This sample yields roughly 9,800 clones, of which 80% to 85% are seen a single time; about 15% belongs to the top ten. Broader study findings: Donor CD8+ memory clones often dominated recipient blood repertoires at later times. Blood and skin or GI T cell repertoires showed limited TRB overlap. Recipient CMV seropositivity and CMV reactivation strongly tracked TRB clonality.

This receptor was obtained from a female patient in her 40s who received an allogeneic stem cell transplant from a related donor, was CMV-positive, and had no GVHD. Some T cells may trace back to the graft donor. This rearrangement joins TRBV10-3 to TRBJ1-1; 7 positions agree with TRBD1. The input for sequencing was PBMCs, taken roughly 2,000 days after a stem cell transplant with posttransplant cyclophosphamide. CDR3 nucleotides: TGTGCCATCAGGGGACAGCCCAACACTGAAGCTTTCTTT. Protein sequence: CAIRGQPNTEAFF.